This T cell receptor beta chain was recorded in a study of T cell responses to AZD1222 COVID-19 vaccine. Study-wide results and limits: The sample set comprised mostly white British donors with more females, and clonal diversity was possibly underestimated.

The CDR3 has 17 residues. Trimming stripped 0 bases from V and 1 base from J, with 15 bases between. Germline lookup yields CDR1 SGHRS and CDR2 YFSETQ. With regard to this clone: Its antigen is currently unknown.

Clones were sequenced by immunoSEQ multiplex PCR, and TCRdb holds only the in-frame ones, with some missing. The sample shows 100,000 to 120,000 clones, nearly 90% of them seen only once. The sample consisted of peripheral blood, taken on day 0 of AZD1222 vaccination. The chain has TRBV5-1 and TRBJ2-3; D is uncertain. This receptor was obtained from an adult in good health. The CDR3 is CASSLDVGVRGTDTQYF. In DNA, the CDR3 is TGCGCCAGCAGCTTGGATGTTGGGGTACGCGGCACAGATACGCAGTATTTT.